The 28 T cell receptor beta chains presented below share a single source sample, sequenced in a study of cytomegalovirus exposure and HLA in healthy donors. Both 60 Vbeta primers and 13 Jbeta primers went into the PCR. Some clones are missing from TCRdb's copy, which holds only in-frame ones; the method was immunoSEQ multiplex PCR. This sample has about 150,000 clones, with approximately 60% found just once. The sequenced material came from PBMCs. The receptors stem from a woman between 40 and 50 years old in good health and CMV-seronegative.

The table lists this clone with a few counts. The V and J genes are TRBV7-2 and TRBJ1-2; 8 bases are shared with TRBD1. The CDR3 contains 15 residues. V shed 5 bases and J 8 bases; nucleotides not matched to a gene: 13. Germline loops: CDR1 SGHTA, CDR2 FQGNSA. CDR3 residues: CASSRSLQGAGGYTF. The CDR3 nucleotides are TGTGCCAGCAGCCGGTCCCTGCAGGGGGCAGGCGGCTACACCTTC.

V gene TRBV7-7 combines with J gene TRBJ2-3, with TRBD2 identical over 8 bases. The CDR3 runs 13 residues. Trimming took 5 bases from V and 11 from J; bases not matched to a gene: 9. The germline gives CDR1 SSHAT, CDR2 FNYEAQ (reference sequence). The DNA for the CDR3 is TGTGCCAGCAGCCTAGGGGAACGGGGGGGGCAGTATTTT. The encoded protein is CASSLGERGGQYF.

The rearrangement links TRBV27 to TRBJ1-4; tentatively, D is TRBD1 (5 bases). The length of the CDR3 is 15 residues. The germline gives CDR1 MNHEY, CDR2 SMNVEV (reference sequence). V lost 2 bases and J lost 2, with 9 bases in between. CDR3 DNA sequence: TGTGCCAGCAGTTTAAGGGGTAGCACTAATGAAAAACTGTTTTTT. This codes for CASSLRGSTNEKLFF.

The chain has TRBV7-9 and TRBJ1-4, with TRBD1 identical over 8 bases. The CDR3 is made up of 15 amino acids. Looked up from germline, CDR1 is SEHNR and CDR2 is FQNEAQ (reference sequence). The V gene end was trimmed by 5 bases and the J gene end by 4 bases; junction bases not matched to a gene: 6. CDR3 in DNA: TGTGCCAGCAGCCCGCAGGGGGCGGTTAATGAAAAACTGTTTTTT. This sequence encodes CASSPQGAVNEKLFF.

This clone has more than one count but fewer than ten. The chain is built from TRBV6-1 and TRBJ1-4; weak D call: TRBD1 (6 bases). Trimming left V 1 base short and J 13 bases short, with 19 bases between. Germline V CDR1 and CDR2: MNHNS, SASEGT. The CDR3 is 15 amino acids. The CDR3 bases are TGTGCCAGCAGTGAAGGGGGGCAGTTGGGTCGAAGACTGTTTTTT. Encoded protein: CASSEGGQLGRRLFF.

This clone was observed a few times. The J gene is TRBJ1-1, the V gene TRBV9; D remains ambiguous. The CDR3 extends over 13 amino acids. Per the germline V gene, CDR1 is SGDLS and CDR2 is YYNGEE. V was trimmed by 0 bases and J by 5 bases, leaving 8 bases between them. The CDR3 bases are TGTGCCAGCAGCGTAGATTCGAGTACTGAAGCTTTCTTT. Translation: CASSVDSSTEAFF.

This chain uses TRBV29-1 with TRBJ1-1, with D unclear. V gave up 1 base and J gave up 2 bases, with 8 bases separating them. Germline V gene sequence: CDR1 SQVTM, CDR2 ANQGSEA. CDR3 size: 13 residues. CDR3 coding DNA: TGCAGCGTTGAAGGCAGGCTAAACACTGAAGCTTTCTTT. It yields the protein CSVEGRLNTEAFF.

The sample holds many counts of this clone. V gene TRBV29-1 combines with J gene TRBJ1-1; 7 nucleotides line up with TRBD1. The junction had 5 bases not matched to a gene; V was cut back by 4 bases and J by 0 bases. The CDR3 runs to 14 residues. Germline-derived CDR1 and CDR2 are SQVTM and ANQGSEA. CDR3 bases: TGCAGCGTTGCAGGGGGTTTTATGAACACTGAAGCTTTCTTT. Protein product: CSVAGGFMNTEAFF.

This clone was counted only a few times. The CDR3 loop is CASSLDGRLINEQFF. CDR3 bases: TGCGCCAGCAGCTTGGATGGCAGGCTAATCAATGAGCAGTTCTTC. This chain uses TRBV5-1 with TRBJ2-1; no definite D call. Trimming removed 0 bases at V and 6 bases at J, with 13 bases between. The germline gives CDR1 SGHRS, CDR2 YFSETQ. The CDR3 loop spans 15 amino acids.

The chain is built from TRBV21-1 and TRBJ2-3; whether TRBD1, the table's D call, matches the DNA was not checked. TRBV21-1 is a pseudogene segment. The CDR3 loop spans 13 amino acids. The DNA of the CDR3 is TGTGCCAGCAGCCCGTTACAGTCAGATACGCAGTATTTT. It is translated as CASSPLQSDTQYF.

A few counts support this clone. The rearrangement joins TRBV2 to TRBJ2-5; weak D call: TRBD2 (6 bases). V lost 6 bases to trimming and J lost 5 bases, with 25 bases between them. CDR1 is SNHLY and CDR2 is FYNNEI in the germline V gene. This CDR3 region has 17 residues. CDR3 DNA sequence: TGTGCCAGCAGACTCTCGCCGCAGGGCTTGGAGGGTGAGACCCAGTACTTC. This gives the protein CASRLSPQGLEGETQYF.

This chain connects TRBV4-2 to TRBJ2-7; D remains unclear. Deletions cut 1 base from V and 7 bases from J, with 11 bases between. Germline lookup yields CDR1 LGHNA and CDR2 YNFKEQ. The CDR3 is 13 amino acids. The CDR3 nucleotides are TGTGCCAGCAGCCAAGTTGCAGGCAGGGAGCAGTACTTC. Encoded protein: CASSQVAGREQYF.

This chain links TRBV5-6 with TRBJ2-5, with TRBD2 identical over 10 bases. The CDR3 has 15 amino acids. The J segment lost 4 bases and the V segment lost 2 bases, leaving 5 bases of the junction unmatched. Germline values: CDR1 SGHDT, CDR2 YYEEEE. CDR3 DNA: TGTGCCAGCAGCTTATTAGCGGGGGGCGGAGAGACCCAGTACTTC. It is translated as CASSLLAGGGETQYF.

The chain has TRBV6-5 and TRBJ2-7; 8 nucleotides agree with TRBD1. V was clipped by 6 bases and J by 0 bases; unmatched bases: 7. In germline, CDR1 is MNHEY, CDR2 SVGAGI. This CDR3 has 15 residues. The CDR3 loop is CASSLTGGSSYEQYF. DNA of the CDR3: TGTGCCAGCAGCCTAACAGGGGGAAGCTCCTACGAGCAGTACTTC.

The chain links TRBV29-1 to TRBJ1-1; possibly TRBD1 for D (5 bases). The CDR3 length is 14 residues. V gave up 6 bases and J gave up 13 bases, with 27 bases separating them. Germline CDR1 reads SQVTM; CDR2 reads ANQGSEA. Here the CDR3 reads CSVGDTGISEGGFF. The CDR3 DNA reads TGCAGCGTGGGGGATACTGGGATCTCCGAGGGAGGTTTCTTT.

The genes are TRBV11-2 and TRBJ2-7, with D unresolved. V lost 4 bases, J lost 3 bases, and 13 bases lay in between. The CDR3 has 14 residues. Germline-derived CDR1 and CDR2 are SGHAT and FQNNGV. CDR3 loop: CASSSSHGYYEQYF. CDR3 bases: TGTGCCAGCAGCTCGTCTCACGGTTACTACGAGCAGTACTTC.

The V and J genes are TRBV7-9 and TRBJ1-1; unclear D gene. The V end lost 5 bases, the J end lost 6 bases, and 13 bases lay between the germline ends. The CDR3 sequence is 13 residues long. Germline V lookup: CDR1 SEHNR, CDR2 FQNEAQ (reference sequence). The chain's CDR3 is CASSLNERPEAFF. The CDR3 coding sequence is TGTGCCAGCAGCCTGAATGAGAGGCCTGAAGCTTTCTTT.

The chain uses TRBV28 and TRBJ1-2; no definite D call. Trimming removed 7 bases from V and 2 bases from J, with 11 bases in between. CDR1 and CDR2 from the germline V gene are MDHEN and SYDVKM. The CDR3 consists of 13 residues. This CDR3 is CASMGAENYGYTF. CDR3 DNA: TGTGCCAGCATGGGCGCCGAGAACTATGGCTACACCTTC.

This clone came up once. CDR3 region: CASGSGGAGDTQYF. The CDR3 nucleotides are TGTGCCAGCGGAAGCGGGGGGGCCGGAGATACGCAGTATTTT. The chain employs TRBV28 and TRBJ2-3; 10 positions agree with TRBD2. The CDR3 totals 14 residues. The germline CDR1 and CDR2 sequences are MDHEN and SYDVKM. With V trimmed by 8 bases and J by 5 bases, 7 bases remained unmatched.

The table lists this clone with a few counts. This chain uses TRBV5-1 with TRBJ2-5; D is perhaps TRBD1 (6 bases). The CDR3 is 14 residues long. V was pared by 5 bases and J by 4 bases, with 15 bases between. The germline V gene encodes CDR1 SGHRS and CDR2 YFSETQ. In DNA form, the CDR3 reads TGCGCCAGCAGTGAAGGGACATCAGGAGAGACCCAGTACTTC. This translates into CASSEGTSGETQYF.

This chain uses TRBV10-3 with TRBJ2-3, with 8 bases aligning to TRBD2. This CDR3 has 15 amino acids. V lost 2 bases, J lost 5 bases, and 6 bases stayed unmatched. Germline V CDR1 and CDR2: ENHRY, SYGVKD. The DNA for the CDR3 is TGTGCCATCAGTGAGCCCGGGACTAGAGGAGATACGCAGTATTTT. Translating it yields CAISEPGTRGDTQYF.

This rearrangement joins TRBV19 to TRBJ2-2; 10 bases agree with TRBD2. Germline V lookup: CDR1 LNHDA, CDR2 SQIVND (reference sequence). The CDR3 consists of 17 residues. J was trimmed by 0 bases and V by 5 bases; bases with no gene match: 6. The CDR3: CASSPPGLAANTGELFF. The CDR3 region has the DNA TGTGCCAGTAGTCCCCCCGGACTAGCGGCGAACACCGGGGAGCTGTTTTTT.

The chain uses TRBV9 and TRBJ2-1, with D tentatively TRBD1 (6 bases). The CDR3 has 16 residues. CDR1 is SGDLS, CDR2 YYNGEE, per germline. V was cut by 0 bases and J by 10 bases, with 20 bases left in between. The CDR3 DNA reads as TGTGCCAGCAGCGTAGACAGGGATCCCCACATTGGGGAGCAGTTCTTC. This sequence encodes CASSVDRDPHIGEQFF.

The chain employs TRBV4-2 and TRBJ2-2; 10 bases map to TRBD1. J lost 7 bases, V lost 2 bases, and 7 bases had no gene match. Germline CDR1 LGHNA, CDR2 YNFKEQ. CDR3 length: 16 amino acids. The CDR3 loop reads CASSQMGQGIIGELFF. The CDR3 bases are TGTGCCAGCAGCCAAATGGGACAGGGGATTATCGGGGAGCTGTTTTTT.

This chain uses TRBV4-1 with TRBJ1-3; D may be TRBD1 (5 bases). From germline, CDR1 is MGHRA and CDR2 YSYEKL. CDR3 length equals 13 residues. Deletions cut 9 bases from V and 0 bases from J, with 9 bases between. CDR3 sequence: CASRQLSGNTIYF. DNA of the CDR3: TGCGCCAGTCGACAGCTCTCTGGAAACACCATATATTTT.

This clone was seen a few times. The gene calls are TRBV6-1 and TRBJ1-2; a weak D match, TRBD1 (5 bases). This CDR3 comprises 13 residues. Per germline, CDR1 MNHNS and CDR2 SASEGT. The germline V and J ends were trimmed by 8 bases and 6 bases, with 16 bases remaining between them. CDR3 DNA sequence: TGTGCCAGCGGTTTGGGGGGATCGGATGGCTACACCTTC. The encoded protein is CASGLGGSDGYTF.

The chain combines TRBV6-6 with TRBJ1-2, with D tentatively TRBD1 (6 bases). V shed 6 bases and J shed 3 bases, with 17 bases lying between them. The CDR3 has 15 residues. Germline loops: CDR1 MNHNY, CDR2 SVGAGI (reference sequence). The CDR3 region is CASSSTRGADYGYTF. The CDR3 DNA reads TGTGCCAGCAGCTCCACCCGGGGGGCGGACTATGGCTACACCTTC.

This clone has just one count. The genes are TRBV4-3 and TRBJ1-1; 9 bases map to TRBD1. With V trimmed by 0 bases and J by 4 bases, 6 bases remained unmatched. The CDR3 has 16 amino acids. Germline CDR1 and CDR2: LGHNA and YSLEER. The CDR3 spells CASSQDRDRVGTEAFF. The CDR3 DNA sequence: TGCGCCAGCAGCCAAGATAGGGACAGGGTCGGCACTGAAGCTTTCTTT.